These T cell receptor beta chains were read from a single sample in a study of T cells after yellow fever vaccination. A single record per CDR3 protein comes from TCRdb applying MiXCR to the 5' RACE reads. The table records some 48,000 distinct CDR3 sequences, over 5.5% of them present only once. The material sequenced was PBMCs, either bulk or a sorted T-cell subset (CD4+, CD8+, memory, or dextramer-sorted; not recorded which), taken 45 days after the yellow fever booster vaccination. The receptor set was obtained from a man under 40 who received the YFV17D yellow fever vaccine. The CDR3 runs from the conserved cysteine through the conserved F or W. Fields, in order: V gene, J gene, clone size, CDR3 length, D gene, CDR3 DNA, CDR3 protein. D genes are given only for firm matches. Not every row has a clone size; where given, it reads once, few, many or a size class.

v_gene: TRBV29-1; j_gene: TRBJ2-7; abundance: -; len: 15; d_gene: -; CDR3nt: TGCAGCGTTCGGGCCCTAGCAGGGCCCTCCGACGAGCAGTACTTC; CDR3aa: CSVRALAGPSDEQYF
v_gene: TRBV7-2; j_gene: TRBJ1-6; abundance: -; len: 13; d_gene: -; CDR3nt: TGTGCCAGCAGCTTAGTAAACACCGCACCCCTCCACTTT; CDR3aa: CASSLVNTAPLHF
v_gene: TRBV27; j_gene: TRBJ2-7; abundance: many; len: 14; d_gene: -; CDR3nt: TGTGCCAGCAGTTTGAGGGACACTGGTCGGGAGCAGTACTTC; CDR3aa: CASSLRDTGREQYF
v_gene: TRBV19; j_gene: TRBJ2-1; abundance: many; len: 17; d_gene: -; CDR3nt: TGTGCCAGTAGTATACGTGGACCCTGGACGGGTACCAATGAGCAGTTCTTC; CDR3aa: CASSIRGPWTGTNEQFF
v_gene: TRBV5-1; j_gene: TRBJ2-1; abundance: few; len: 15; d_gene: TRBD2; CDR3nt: TGCGCCAGCAGCTTTGGCCCCCCGGGGGGTGGTGAGCAGTTCTTC; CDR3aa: CASSFGPPGGGEQFF
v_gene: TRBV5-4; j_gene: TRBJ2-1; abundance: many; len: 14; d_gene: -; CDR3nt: TGTGCCAGCAGCTTGGTCCGGACGCCCAATGAGCAGTTCTTC; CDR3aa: CASSLVRTPNEQFF
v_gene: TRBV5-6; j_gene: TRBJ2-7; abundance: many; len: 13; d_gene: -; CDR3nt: TGTGCCAGCAGCGAGTCCAGCTCCTACGAGCAGTACTTC; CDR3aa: CASSESSSYEQYF
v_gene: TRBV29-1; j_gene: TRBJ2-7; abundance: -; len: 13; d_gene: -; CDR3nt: TGCAGCGTTGAGCGGGACGGCGTTTACGAGCAGTACTTC; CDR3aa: CSVERDGVYEQYF
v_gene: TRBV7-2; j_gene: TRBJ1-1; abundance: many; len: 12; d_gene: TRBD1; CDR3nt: TGTGCCAGCAGCCCAGGGGGGGGTGAAGCTTTCTTT; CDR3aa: CASSPGGGEAFF
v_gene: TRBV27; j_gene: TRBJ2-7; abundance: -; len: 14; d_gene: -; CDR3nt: TGTGCCAGCATGATCGGAGCGTCAGCGTACGAGCAGTACTTC; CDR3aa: CASMIGASAYEQYF
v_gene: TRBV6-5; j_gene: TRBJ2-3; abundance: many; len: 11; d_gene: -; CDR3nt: TGTGCCAGCAGTTACGGAGATACGCAGTATTTT; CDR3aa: CASSYGDTQYF
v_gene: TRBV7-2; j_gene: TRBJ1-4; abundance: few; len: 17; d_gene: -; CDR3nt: TGTGCCAGCAGCTTACGGTCTGGGTACACAACTAATGAAAAACTGTTTTTT; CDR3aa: CASSLRSGYTTNEKLFF
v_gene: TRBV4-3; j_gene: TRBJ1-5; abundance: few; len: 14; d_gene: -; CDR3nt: TGCGCCAGCAGCCAAGAGCGGATGAATCAGCCCCAGCATTTT; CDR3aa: CASSQERMNQPQHF
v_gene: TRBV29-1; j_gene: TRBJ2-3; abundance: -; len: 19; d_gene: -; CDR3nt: TGCAGCGCCGAGTTATTCAAGCCCGGGACGGTTACCGGCACAGATACGCAGTATTTT; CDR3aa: CSAELFKPGTVTGTDTQYF
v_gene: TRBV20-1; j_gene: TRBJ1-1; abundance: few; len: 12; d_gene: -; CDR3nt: TGCAGTGCTAGACAAGGGGCCGCTGAAGCTTTCTTT; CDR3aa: CSARQGAAEAFF
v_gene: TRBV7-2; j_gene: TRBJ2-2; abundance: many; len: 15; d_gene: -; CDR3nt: TGTGCCAGCAGCTTAGAGCGAGCCCCCACCGGGGAGCTGTTTTTT; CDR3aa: CASSLERAPTGELFF
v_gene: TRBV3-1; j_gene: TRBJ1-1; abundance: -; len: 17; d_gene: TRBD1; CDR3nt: TGTGCCAGCAGCCAAGATAGGACAGGGCCGATGAACACTGAAGCTTTCTTT; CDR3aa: CASSQDRTGPMNTEAFF
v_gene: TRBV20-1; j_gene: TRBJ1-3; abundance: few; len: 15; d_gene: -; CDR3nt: TGCAGTGCTAGGACCCTACAGGGCCTCGGAAACACCATATATTTT; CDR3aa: CSARTLQGLGNTIYF
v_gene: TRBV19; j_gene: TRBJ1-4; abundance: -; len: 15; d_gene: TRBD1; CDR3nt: TGTGCCAGTAGTATGCGCAGGGGGCATCATGAAAAACTGTTTTTT; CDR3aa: CASSMRRGHHEKLFF
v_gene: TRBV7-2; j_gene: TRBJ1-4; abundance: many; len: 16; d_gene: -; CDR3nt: TGTGCCAGCAGCTTAGAGCGGGGCATGCTGAATGAAAAACTGTTTTTT; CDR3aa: CASSLERGMLNEKLFF
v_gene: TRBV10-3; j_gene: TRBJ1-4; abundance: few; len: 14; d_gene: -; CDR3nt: TGTGCCATCAGTGAGACAGAGGGCAATGAAAAACTGTTTTTT; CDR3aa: CAISETEGNEKLFF
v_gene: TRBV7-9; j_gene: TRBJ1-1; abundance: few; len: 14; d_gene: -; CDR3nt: TGTGCCAGCAGCTCAAGGAGGTTAGACACTGAAGCTTTCTTT; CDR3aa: CASSSRRLDTEAFF
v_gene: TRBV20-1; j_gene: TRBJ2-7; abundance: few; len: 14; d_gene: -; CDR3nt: TGCAGCGGCTCTAAACGGGGGTTTGTCGACGAGCAGTACTTC; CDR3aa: CSGSKRGFVDEQYF
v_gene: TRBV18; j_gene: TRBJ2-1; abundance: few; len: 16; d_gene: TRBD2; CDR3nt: TGTGCCAGCTCGCGCGGGGGAGCCGTCTCCTACAATGAGCAGTTCTTC; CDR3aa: CASSRGGAVSYNEQFF
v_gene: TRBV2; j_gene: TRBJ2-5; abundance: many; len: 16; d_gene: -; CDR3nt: TGTGCCAGCAGTGGAGGGGCGGGTAGCGGAGAAGAGACCCAGTACTTC; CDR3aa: CASSGGAGSGEETQYF
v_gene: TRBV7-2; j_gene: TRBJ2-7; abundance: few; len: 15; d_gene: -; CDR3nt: TGTGCCAGCAGCGACCACACGGGACTGCCCTACGAGCAGTACTTC; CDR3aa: CASSDHTGLPYEQYF
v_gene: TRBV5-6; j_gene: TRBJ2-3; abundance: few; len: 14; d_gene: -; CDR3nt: TGTGCCAGCAGCCCCGTGAGGGGCACAGATACGCAGTATTTT; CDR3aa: CASSPVRGTDTQYF
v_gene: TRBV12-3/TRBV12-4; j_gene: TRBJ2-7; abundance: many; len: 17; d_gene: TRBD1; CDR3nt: TGTGCCAGCAGTTTACAGCCCGACCGGGACAGAGTCTACGAGCAGTACTTC; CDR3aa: CASSLQPDRDRVYEQYF
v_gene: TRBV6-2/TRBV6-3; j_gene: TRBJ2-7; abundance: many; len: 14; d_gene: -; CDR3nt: TGTGCCAGCAGCCCCGGGGCCGGTGCCTACGAGCAGTACTTC; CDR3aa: CASSPGAGAYEQYF
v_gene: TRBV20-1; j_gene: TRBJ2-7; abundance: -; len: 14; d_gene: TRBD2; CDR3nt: TGCAGTGCTAGTGGGGCTAGCGGGAGCGACGAGCAGTACTTC; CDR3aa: CSASGASGSDEQYF
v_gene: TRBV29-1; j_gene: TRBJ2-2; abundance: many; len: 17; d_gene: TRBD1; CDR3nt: TGCAGCGTTGAAGATTTCTACAGGGGGCGAAACACCGGGGAGCTGTTTTTT; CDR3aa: CSVEDFYRGRNTGELFF
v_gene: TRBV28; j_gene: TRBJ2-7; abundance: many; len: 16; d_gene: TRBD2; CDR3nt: TGTGCCAGCAGTTTATTTTCGGGGGGTCGAGCCTACGAGCAGTACTTC; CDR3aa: CASSLFSGGRAYEQYF
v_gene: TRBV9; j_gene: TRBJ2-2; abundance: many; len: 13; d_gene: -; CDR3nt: TGTGCCAGCAGCCCCAGAAGCACCGGGGTTCCCTTTTTT; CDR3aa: CASSPRSTGVPFF
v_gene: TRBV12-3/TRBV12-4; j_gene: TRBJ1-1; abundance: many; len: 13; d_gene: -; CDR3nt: TGTGCCAGCAGTGCGGGTCCGAACACTGAAGCTTTCTTT; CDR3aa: CASSAGPNTEAFF
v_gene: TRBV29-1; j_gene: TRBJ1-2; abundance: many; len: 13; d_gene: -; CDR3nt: TGCAGCGCACGGTCAGCGTCTAACTATGGCTACACCTTC; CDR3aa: CSARSASNYGYTF
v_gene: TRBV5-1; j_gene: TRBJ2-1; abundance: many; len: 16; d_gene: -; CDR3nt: TGCGCCAGCAGCTCCCAAATTTTGAAGAATGTCGATGAGCAGTTCTTC; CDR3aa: CASSSQILKNVDEQFF
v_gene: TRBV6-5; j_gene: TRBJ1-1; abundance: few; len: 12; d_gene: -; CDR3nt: TGTGCCAGCGGGCATCTGAACACTGAAGCTTTCTTT; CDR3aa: CASGHLNTEAFF
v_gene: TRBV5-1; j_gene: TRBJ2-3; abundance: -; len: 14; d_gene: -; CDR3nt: TGCGCCAGCAGCCTAGATAGAATCCCAGATACGCAGTATTTT; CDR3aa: CASSLDRIPDTQYF
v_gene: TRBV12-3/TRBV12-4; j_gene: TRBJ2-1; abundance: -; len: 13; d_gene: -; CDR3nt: TGTGCCAGCAGAGGTACCTCCTACAATGAGCAGTTCTTC; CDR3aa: CASRGTSYNEQFF
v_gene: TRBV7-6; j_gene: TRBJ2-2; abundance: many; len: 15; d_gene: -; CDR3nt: TGTGCCAGCAGCGCCTGGGCTTCGAACACCGGGGAGCTGTTTTTT; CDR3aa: CASSAWASNTGELFF
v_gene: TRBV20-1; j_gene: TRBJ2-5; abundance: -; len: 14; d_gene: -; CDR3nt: TGCAGTGCTATTCTCCCGGGTGGGCAAGAGACCCAGTACTTC; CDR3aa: CSAILPGGQETQYF
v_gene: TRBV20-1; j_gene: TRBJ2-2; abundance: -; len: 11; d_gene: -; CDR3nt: TGCAGTGCCCCTAGAACCGGGGAGCTGTTTTTT; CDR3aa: CSAPRTGELFF
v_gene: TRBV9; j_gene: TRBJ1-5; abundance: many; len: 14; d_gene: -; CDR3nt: TGTGCCAGCAGCGTAGACGGGGCCAATCAGCCCCAGCATTTT; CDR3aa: CASSVDGANQPQHF
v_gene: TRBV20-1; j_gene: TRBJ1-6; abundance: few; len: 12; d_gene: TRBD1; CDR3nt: TGCAGTGCAAGGACAGGCGATTCACCCCTCCACTTT; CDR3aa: CSARTGDSPLHF
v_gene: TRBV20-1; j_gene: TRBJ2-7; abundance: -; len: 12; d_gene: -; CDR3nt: TGCAGTGCTAGAGATGAGACCACCGAGCAGTACTTC; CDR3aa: CSARDETTEQYF
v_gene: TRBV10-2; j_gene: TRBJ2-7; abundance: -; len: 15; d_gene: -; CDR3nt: TGCGCCAGCAAGGCGCTGGGACGCCCCTCCTACGAGCAGTACTTC; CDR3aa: CASKALGRPSYEQYF
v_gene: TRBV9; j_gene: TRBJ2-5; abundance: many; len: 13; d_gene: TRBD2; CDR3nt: TGTGCCAGCAGCGGGGGACTACAAGAGACCCAGTACTTC; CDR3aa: CASSGGLQETQYF
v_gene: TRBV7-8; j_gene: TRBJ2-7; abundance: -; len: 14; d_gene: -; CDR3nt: TGTGCCAGCAGCCAAGAGGTTGGTCAGAGAGAAGTCTACTTC; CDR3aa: CASSQEVGQREVYF
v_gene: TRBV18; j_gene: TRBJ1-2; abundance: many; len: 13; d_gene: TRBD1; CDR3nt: TGTGCCAGCGTCACCCCTACAGGGGACGGCTACACCTTC; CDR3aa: CASVTPTGDGYTF
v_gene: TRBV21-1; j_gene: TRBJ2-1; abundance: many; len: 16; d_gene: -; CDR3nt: TGTGCCAGCAGCAACTTACAGGGTCTCACCTACAATGAGCAGTTCTTC; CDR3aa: CASSNLQGLTYNEQFF
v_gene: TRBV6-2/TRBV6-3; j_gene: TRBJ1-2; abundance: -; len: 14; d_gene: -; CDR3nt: TGTGCCAGCAGTTACGCGGCAGAGGGTTATGGCTACACCTTC; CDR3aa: CASSYAAEGYGYTF
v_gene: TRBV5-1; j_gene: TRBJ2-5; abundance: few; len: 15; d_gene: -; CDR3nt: TGCGCCAGCAGCTTCGTTGGGACTCCCGATGAGGCCCAGTACTTC; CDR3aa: CASSFVGTPDEAQYF
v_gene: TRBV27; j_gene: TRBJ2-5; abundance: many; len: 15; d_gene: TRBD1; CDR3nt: TGTGCCAGCAGTGCTCCACGGACAGGGTACGAGACCCAGTACTTC; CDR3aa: CASSAPRTGYETQYF
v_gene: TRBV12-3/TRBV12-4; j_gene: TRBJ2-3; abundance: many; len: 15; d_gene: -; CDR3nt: TGTGCCAGCAGTTTTGGCGGGATCAGTGGAGATACACAGTATTTT; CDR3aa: CASSFGGISGDTQYF